This T cell receptor (beta chain) was observed in a study of shared clonotypes between healthy human individuals. CD8 cells regarded as naive lacked CD45RO, were positively chosen for CCR7, and omitted terminally differentiated effector memory CD45RA+ cells. Trimming pared 0 bases from V and 2 bases from J, leaving 11 bases between. From germline, CDR1 is LGHNA and CDR2 YNFKEQ. The CDR3 spans 15 residues. Generated by immunoSEQ multiplex PCR, the TCRdb table keeps only in-frame clones and is missing some. This table has just over 2,000,000 clones, less than 95% appearing once. The sample consisted of naive CD8+ T cells sorted from blood. The chain combines TRBV4-2 with TRBJ2-7; D gene uncertain. This receptor was obtained from a man in his late teens or twenties in good health. CDR3: CASSQDRTVPYEQYF. As DNA, the CDR3 is TGTGCCAGCAGCCAAGATCGGACGGTCCCCTACGAGCAGTACTTC.